The T cell receptor (beta chain) under discussion was sequenced for a study of cytomegalovirus exposure and HLA in healthy donors. Study-level information: Out of 150 million to 200 million T cells, an earlier analysis found about 100 million unique TCR beta sequences in total. Within the Caucasian-associated ancestry cluster were roughly 82% of the approximately 370 genotyped donors. Study observations and caveats: Later work found most CMV-associated TCR beta chains apparently HLA-restricted. A missense variant in DCLRE1C was later tied to TCR beta V- and J-gene trimming.

60 Vbeta and 13 Jbeta primers were used in PCR. The table came from immunoSEQ multiplex PCR; TCRdb's copy has only in-frame clones and leaves some out. This table holds about 100,000 clones, more than 75% found once. Regarding this clone: Its antigen remains unidentified.

Trimming removed 5 bases at V and 4 bases at J, with 15 bases between. Per the germline V gene, CDR1 is GTSNPN and CDR2 is SVGIG (reference sequence). The CDR3 is made up of 14 amino acids. The V call is TRBV30, the J call TRBJ1-3; D might be TRBD1 (5 bases). Sequenced material: PBMCs. The source is a woman between 45 and 65 years old in good health and CMV-seropositive. The CDR3 coding sequence is TGTGCCTGGGCTCAGGGAGGGAAAGGAAACACCATATATTTT. Its translation: CAWAQGGKGNTIYF. Based on the CDR3 plus reference TRBV30 and TRBJ1-3, the full variable domain is SQTIHQWPATLVQPVGSPLSLECTVEGTSNPNLYWYRQAAGRGLQLLFYSVGIGQISSEVPQNLSASRPQDRQFILSSKKLLLSDSGFYLCAWAQGGKGNTIYFGEGSWLTVV.